One and the same sample provided the 4 T cell receptor beta chains below, sequenced in a study of T-cell memory formation after mild COVID-19. TCRdb reprocessed the 5' RACE reads via MiXCR and lists one record per CDR3 protein. The table includes about 410,000 distinct CDR3 sequences, 23% detected once. Sequencing was carried out using PBMCs or a T cell subset sorted from them (not recorded which). These receptors came from an adult woman who had mild COVID-19 (a few samples of this study predate the infection). Cell type and time point are not known.

The V gene is TRBV5-5, the J gene TRBJ1-5, with no clear D. CDR1 is SGHKS, CDR2 YYEKEE, per germline (reference sequence). V lost 3 bases and J lost 9, with 22 bases in between. CDR3 length equals 16 residues. The CDR3 reads CASSSGRTSSDRPQHF. The DNA of the CDR3 is TGTGCCAGCAGCTCAGGCCGGACCTCCTCGGATCGGCCCCAGCATTTT.

V and J are TRBV2 and TRBJ2-7; D may correspond to TRBD1 or TRBD2 (5 bases each). From germline, CDR1 is SNHLY and CDR2 FYNNEI. V lost 0 bases, J lost 7 bases, and 19 bases lay in between. The CDR3 runs 16 residues. CDR3 loop: CASSEAGDPRIVEQYF. DNA for the CDR3: TGTGCCAGCAGTGAAGCAGGGGACCCCCGAATCGTGGAGCAGTACTTC.

This chain joins TRBV10-3 and TRBJ1-1; 7 bases are shared with TRBD1. Germline V lookup: CDR1 ENHRY, CDR2 SYGVKD. Trimming cost V 4 bases and J 4 bases; bases outside gene matches: 9. The CDR3 totals 15 residues. The CDR3 sequence: CAISGGRRGPTEAFF. CDR3 nucleotides: TGTGCCATCAGTGGTGGTAGGAGGGGGCCCACTGAAGCTTTCTTT.

This clonotype has only a few counts. CDR3 sequence: CASSLQSSDADTQYF. Here the CDR3 DNA reads TGCGCCAGCAGCCTACAATCTAGCGACGCAGATACGCAGTATTTT. The chain combines TRBV4-3 with TRBJ2-3; TRBD2 is a possible D gene (6 bases). The CDR3 has 15 amino acids. The V end was cut by 4 bases, the J end by 4 bases, with 15 bases between. Germline CDR1 is LGHNA and CDR2 is YSLEER.